This T cell receptor (beta chain) was sequenced in a study of T cells in Graves' hyperthyroidism and ophthalmopathy. It was RNA transcripts that yielded the amplified TCR beta CDR3 regions. A first-round RT-PCR of the TCR CDR3 used the HTBI primer set. MiXCR was run by TCRdb on the multiplex PCR reads, yielding one entry per CDR3 protein. The repertoire has 500,000 to 750,000 distinct CDR3 sequences, about 43% of them found once; the top ten carry about 7.8%. Trimming left V 7 bases short and J 6 bases short, with 15 bases between. The CDR3 extends over 12 amino acids. Germline V gene sequence: CDR1 SQVTM, CDR2 ANQGSEA.

Material: peripheral blood or thyroid tissue (not recorded which). The chain combines TRBV29-1 with TRBJ1-2; perhaps TRBD1 as D (5 bases). The receptor comes from a woman younger than 30 with Graves' hyperthyroidism. The CDR3 DNA follows: TGCAGCGCCAAAGCGGGGCCTGATGGCTACACCTTC. This encodes CSAKAGPDGYTF.